Below, one TCR beta chain is given with its context. The source of the sample is a study of STAT5B mutations in CD4+ large granular lymphocyte leukemia. The protocol was immunoSEQ multiplex PCR, while the TCRdb copy is restricted to in-frame clones and leaves out a portion. The data contain about 40,000 clones, 75% to 85% of them singletons. The CDR3 is 15 residues long. The germline V gene encodes CDR1 SGHNT and CDR2 YYREEE (reference sequence). V lost 3 bases, J lost 5 bases, and 8 bases stayed unmatched. This TCR came from a human donor in good health. The sample consisted of CD4+ T cells from blood buffy coats. The rearrangement links TRBV5-4 to TRBJ2-5; TRBD1 matches 9 bases. The DNA of the CDR3 is TGTGCCAGCAGCTCAGGGACAGGGCAGCGTGAGACCCAGTACTTC. Residues: CASSSGTGQRETQYF. Filled out from reference TRBV5-4 and TRBJ2-5, the complete variable domain reads ETGVTQSPTHLIKTRGQQVTLRCSSQSGHNTVSWYQQALGQGPQFIFQYYREEENGRGNFPPRFSGLQFPNYSSELNVNALELDDSALYLCASSSGTGQRETQYFGPGTRLLVL.